Listed below are T cell receptor beta chains from one sample, sequenced in a study of T cell changes during pregnancy in multiple sclerosis. The protocol was immunoSEQ multiplex PCR, while the TCRdb copy is restricted to in-frame clones and leaves out a portion. The data hold 60,000 to 90,000 clones, with 70% to 90% observed a single time. The input for sequencing was peripheral blood, taken before pregnancy. The receptors come from a female donor with multiple sclerosis, enrolled in a pregnancy study. The CDR3 runs from the conserved cysteine through the conserved F or W. D genes are given only for firm matches. Size is stated for part of the rows, as once, few or many counts, or as a class when the clone is expanded.

TRBV5-5	-	-	TRBJ1-1	CATHSTGRISNTEAFF	TGTGCCACCCATAGTACCGGGAGGATCTCGAACACTGAAGCTTTCTTT
TRBV4-1	-	-	TRBJ2-5	CASSQFREATQYF	TGCGCCAGCAGCCAATTCAGGGAAGCGACCCAGTACTTC
TRBV15	-	-	TRBJ2-7	CATRRNRGAFGYEQYF	TGTGCCACCCGGAGGAATCGGGGGGCTTTTGGATACGAGCAGTACTTC
TRBV7-9	once	-	TRBJ1-2	CASSLGRWEGYTF	TGTGCCAGCAGCTTAGGTCGGTGGGAGGGCTACACCTTC
TRBV7-2	-	-	TRBJ1-1	CASSLVAGTEAFF	TGTGCCAGCAGCTTAGTAGCTGGTACTGAAGCTTTCTTT
TRBV9	-	-	TRBJ2-7	CASSPRGYEQYF	TGTGCCAGCAGCCCCCGCGGGTACGAGCAGTACTTC
TRBV20-1	-	TRBD1	TRBJ1-2	CSASRGEGYTF	TGCAGTGCTAGCAGGGGGGAAGGCTACACCTTC
TRBV28	-	-	TRBJ1-5	CASSRYYAGYNQPQHF	TGTGCCAGCAGCCGCTACTACGCAGGGTACAATCAGCCCCAGCATTTT
TRBV10-3	few	-	TRBJ2-7	CAISRDSSYEQYF	TGTGCCATCAGTCGGGACTCCTCCTACGAGCAGTACTTC
TRBV10-3	-	-	TRBJ1-6	CAISEGSSYNSPLHF	TGTGCCATCAGTGAGGGTAGCTCCTATAATTCACCCCTCCACTTT
TRBV9	-	-	TRBJ2-3	CASSVEGVGTDTQYF	TGTGCCAGCAGCGTAGAGGGGGTGGGAACAGATACGCAGTATTTT
TRBV18	-	TRBD1	TRBJ1-3	CASSQGQGLSGNTIYF	TGTGCCAGCTCCCAAGGACAGGGACTATCTGGAAACACCATATATTTT